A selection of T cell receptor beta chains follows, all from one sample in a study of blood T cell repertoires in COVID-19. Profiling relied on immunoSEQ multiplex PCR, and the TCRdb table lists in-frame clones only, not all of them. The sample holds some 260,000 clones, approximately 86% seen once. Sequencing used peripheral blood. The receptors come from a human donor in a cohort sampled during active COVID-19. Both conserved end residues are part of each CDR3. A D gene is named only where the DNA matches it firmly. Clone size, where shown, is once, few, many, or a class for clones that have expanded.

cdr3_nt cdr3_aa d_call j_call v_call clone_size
TGTGCCAGCTCGCTACATGGGTACACGGGGGTCTACGCGGGTTTAGACGAGCAGTACTTC CASSLHGYTGVYAGLDEQYF NA TRBJ2-7 TRBV18 NA
TGTGCCAGCAGCTCACCAGAGAACACTGAAGCTTTCTTT CASSSPENTEAFF NA TRBJ1-1 TRBV7-3 NA
TGTGCCAGCTCACCCCACGGGGTTTGGGATGAAAAACTGTTTTTT CASSPHGVWDEKLFF NA TRBJ1-4 TRBV18 NA
TGTGCCAGCAGCTTCCCCGGGATGTATGGCTACACCTTC CASSFPGMYGYTF NA TRBJ1-2 TRBV5-4 NA
TGTGCCATCAGTGAGTCGATGCTACTTAAAAGCTCCTACGAGCAGTACTTC CAISESMLLKSSYEQYF NA TRBJ2-7 TRBV10-3 NA
TGTGCCAGCAGTGAAAGAGAAGGGGTTAGGGGCTACACCTTC CASSEREGVRGYTF NA TRBJ1-2 TRBV6-1 NA
TGTGCCAGCAGCTTGCCGACAGGGGGGGAGACCCAGTACTTC CASSLPTGGETQYF TRBD1 TRBJ2-5 TRBV5-4 once
TGCAGCGTGACAGGGGAAGGGGTCTACGAGCAGTACTTC CSVTGEGVYEQYF TRBD1 TRBJ2-7 TRBV29-1 NA
TGCGCCAGCAGCTCCACTCGCCGACTAGCGGGCCAAGAGACCCAGTACTTC CASSSTRRLAGQETQYF TRBD2 TRBJ2-5 TRBV5-1 NA
TGTGCCAGCAGGGTCCGGACTAGCGAAGAGACCCAGTACTTC CASRVRTSEETQYF TRBD2 TRBJ2-5 TRBV27 once
TGTGCCAGCTCACACCCGGGACTAGCGTCCTACGAGCAGTACTTC CASSHPGLASYEQYF TRBD2 TRBJ2-7 TRBV18 NA
TGTGCCAGCAGTGACCCAGGGTATCGAGGCTACACCTTC CASSDPGYRGYTF NA TRBJ1-2 TRBV25-1 NA
TGTGCCAGCAGCCTCCAGGGCAACCCATATGGCTACACCTTC CASSLQGNPYGYTF NA TRBJ1-2 TRBV5-4 NA
TGTGCCAGCAGTTACCCGCCAGCCTTCAGGGTTTACGGTGGCTACACCTTC CASSYPPAFRVYGGYTF NA TRBJ1-2 TRBV6-2/TRBV6-3 NA
TGTGCCAGCAGCGCCTCTAGCGGGGGGGCGGGCACAGATACGCAGTATTTT CASSASSGGAGTDTQYF TRBD2 TRBJ2-3 TRBV27 NA
TGTGCCACCAGTGATTCCGGGACAACCTACAATGAGCAGTTCTTC CATSDSGTTYNEQFF NA TRBJ2-1 TRBV24-1 NA
TGTGCCAGCAGCCAAGAAAGGCCCCCCCGCAGGAGGGGCTATGGCTACACCTTC CASSQERPPRRRGYGYTF NA TRBJ1-2 TRBV3-1/TRBV3-2 NA
TGTGCCAGTACTCAATCCAGGGTCAACACTGAAGCTTTCTTT CASTQSRVNTEAFF NA TRBJ1-1 TRBV19 few
TGTGCCAGCAGCTTGGGCCACTACAATGAGCAGTTCTTC CASSLGHYNEQFF NA TRBJ2-1 TRBV7-2 NA
TGTGCCAGCAGCTTAGCAGCGGCATTCGGGCAGCCCCAGCATTTT CASSLAAAFGQPQHF NA TRBJ1-5 TRBV7-2 NA